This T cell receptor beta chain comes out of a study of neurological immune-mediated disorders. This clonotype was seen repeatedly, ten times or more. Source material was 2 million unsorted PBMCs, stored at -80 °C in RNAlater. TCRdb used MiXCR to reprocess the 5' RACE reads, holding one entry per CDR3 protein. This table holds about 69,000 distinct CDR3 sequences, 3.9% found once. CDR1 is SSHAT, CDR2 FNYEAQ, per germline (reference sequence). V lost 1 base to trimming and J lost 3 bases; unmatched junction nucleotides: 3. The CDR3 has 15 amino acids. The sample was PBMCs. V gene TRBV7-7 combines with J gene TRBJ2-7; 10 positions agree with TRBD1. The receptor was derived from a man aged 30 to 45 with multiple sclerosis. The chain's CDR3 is CASSLGDRGIYEQYF. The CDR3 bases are TGTGCCAGCAGCTTAGGGGACAGGGGCATCTACGAGCAGTACTTC.